The present TCR beta chain was sequenced within a study of T cells in Graves' hyperthyroidism and ophthalmopathy. This clonotype appeared a few times. From germline, CDR1 is SGHTA and CDR2 FQGTGA. Trimming removed 7 bases from V and 7 bases from J, with 10 bases in between. The CDR3 is made up of 12 amino acids. From RNA transcripts, TCR beta CDR3 regions were amplified. When the TCR CDR3 underwent first-round RT-PCR, the HTBI primer set was used. In TCRdb, the multiplex PCR reads were re-called with MiXCR into one record per CDR3 protein. The sample has about 840,000 distinct CDR3 sequences, 35% to 45% seen once.

Sequenced sample: blood. This TCR was sampled from a man between 18 and 29 years old with Graves' hyperthyroidism. The rearrangement uses TRBV7-3 and TRBJ2-2; D gene unclear. The CDR3, as DNA: TGTGCCAGCAAGGACCAGCACGGGGAGCTGTTTTTT. Encoded protein: CASKDQHGELFF.